Each of the 7 T cell receptor beta chains below was sequenced from the same sample in a study of T cells expressing NK-cell markers. No DNA is given; TCRdb re-called the 5' RACE reads and lists each CDR3 protein once. The sample shows 550,000 or so distinct CDR3 sequences, and roughly 3.4% sits with its ten largest clones. Sequenced: blood T cells: a sorted CD56 or NKG2C T cell subset, CD4+ or CD8+ T cells, or bulk PBMC T cells (not recorded which). The receptor source for this set is a man younger than 35 in good health.

The chain carries TRBV20-1 and TRBJ2-1; TCRdb calls TRBD2, which cannot be checked without DNA. Germline V gene sequence: CDR1 DFQATT, CDR2 SNEGSKA (reference sequence). The CDR3 is made up of 15 amino acids. The CDR3 loop is CSASLEAGIGNEQFF.

The genes are TRBV20-1 and TRBJ2-3; as DNA is missing, the TRBD1 call by TCRdb cannot be tested. The CDR3 runs to 15 residues. CDR1 and CDR2 from the germline V gene are DFQATT and SNEGSKA (reference sequence). CDR3 sequence: CSARVPGDVTDTQYF.

The rearrangement joins TRBV14 to TRBJ2-5; the TRBD1 assignment by TCRdb is unverifiable without DNA. This CDR3 is 12 amino acids long. The germline V gene encodes CDR1 SGHDN and CDR2 FVKESK. The CDR3: CASSQGDETQYF. Full variable domain (missing parts from reference TRBV14 and TRBJ2-5): EAGVTQFPSHSVIEKGQTVTLRCDPISGHDNLYWYRRVMGKEIKFLLHFVKESKQDESGMPNNRFLAERTGGTYSTLKVQPAELEDSGVYFCASSQGDETQYFGPGTRLLVL.

J is TRBJ1-5 and V is TRBV29-1; TCRdb returns TRBD1, unconfirmable since there is no DNA. Germline CDR1 is SQVTM and CDR2 is ANQGSEA. The CDR3 contains 14 residues. CDR3 amino acids: CSVETGGSNQPQHF.

This chain joins TRBV5-5 and TRBJ2-1. The CDR3 spans 15 residues. In germline, CDR1 is SGHKS, CDR2 YYEKEE (reference sequence). The CDR3 sequence is CASSSLGERIHEQFF.

The gene calls are TRBV30 and TRBJ2-7; no DNA is available, so the TRBD2 call from TCRdb remains unchecked. CDR1 is GTSNPN, CDR2 SVGIG, per germline (reference sequence). There are 13 residues in the CDR3. The CDR3 loop is CAWDQREGSEQYF.

The chain uses TRBV9 and TRBJ2-1; TCRdb's D gene call, TRBD2, goes unchecked for lack of DNA. The CDR3 is 16 residues long. Germline CDR1 SGDLS, CDR2 YYNGEE. The CDR3 sequence: CASSVTTSGVYNEQFF.